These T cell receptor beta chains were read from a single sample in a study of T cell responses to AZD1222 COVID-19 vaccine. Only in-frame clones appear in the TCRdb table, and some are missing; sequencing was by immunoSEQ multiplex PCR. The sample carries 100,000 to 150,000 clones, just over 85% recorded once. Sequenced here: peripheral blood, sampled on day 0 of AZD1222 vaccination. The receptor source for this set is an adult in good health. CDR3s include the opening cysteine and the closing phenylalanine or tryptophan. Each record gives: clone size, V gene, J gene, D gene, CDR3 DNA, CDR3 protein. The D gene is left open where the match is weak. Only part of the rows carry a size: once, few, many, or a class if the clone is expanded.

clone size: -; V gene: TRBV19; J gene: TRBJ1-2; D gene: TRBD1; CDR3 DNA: TGTGCCAGTAGTGCCCTGGGGGACAGGGATGGCTACACCTTC; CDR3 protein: CASSALGDRDGYTF
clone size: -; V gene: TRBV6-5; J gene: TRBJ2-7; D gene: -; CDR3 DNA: TGTGCCAGCGTTCATGGCCTGGCAGGGTGCGAGCAGTACTTC; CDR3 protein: CASVHGLAGCEQYF
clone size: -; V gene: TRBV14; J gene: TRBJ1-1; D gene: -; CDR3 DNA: TGTGCCAGCAGCCAAGTAAAGAGAGCTGAAGCTTTCTTT; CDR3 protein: CASSQVKRAEAFF
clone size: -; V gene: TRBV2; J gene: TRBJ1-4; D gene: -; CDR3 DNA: TGTGCCAGCAGACCCTCCTCCGCGGGTGAAAAACTGTTTTTT; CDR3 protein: CASRPSSAGEKLFF
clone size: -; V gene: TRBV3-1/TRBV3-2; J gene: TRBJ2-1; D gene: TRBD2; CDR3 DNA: TGTGCCAGCAGCCAGGGGCTAGCGGGGCTATCCTACAATGAGCAGTTCTTC; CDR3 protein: CASSQGLAGLSYNEQFF
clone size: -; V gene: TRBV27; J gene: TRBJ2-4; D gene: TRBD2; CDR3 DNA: TGTGCCAGCAGTAGTAACCGCGGGGGGGCTGACATTCAGTACTTC; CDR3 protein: CASSSNRGGADIQYF
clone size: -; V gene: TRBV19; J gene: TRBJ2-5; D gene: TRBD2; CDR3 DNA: TGTGCCAGTAGTCGTTCTAGCGGGGCGACCCAAGAGACCCAGTACTTC; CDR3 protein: CASSRSSGATQETQYF
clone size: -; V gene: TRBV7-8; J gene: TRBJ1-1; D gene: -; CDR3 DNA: TGTGCCAGCAGCTTATCATGGGGGGACACTGAAGCTTTCTTT; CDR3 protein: CASSLSWGDTEAFF
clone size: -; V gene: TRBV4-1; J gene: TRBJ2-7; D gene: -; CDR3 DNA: TGCGCCAGCAGCCAGGCCTACGTAAGTGTCTACGAGCAGTACTTC; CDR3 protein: CASSQAYVSVYEQYF
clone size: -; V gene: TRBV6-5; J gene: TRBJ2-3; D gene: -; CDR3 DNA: TGTGCCAGCAGTTACCAGGGGAGCACAGATACGCAGTATTTT; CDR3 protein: CASSYQGSTDTQYF
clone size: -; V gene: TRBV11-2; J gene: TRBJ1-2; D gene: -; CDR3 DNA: TGTGCCAGCAGCCCCGGGGGATTCTATGGCTACACCTTC; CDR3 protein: CASSPGGFYGYTF
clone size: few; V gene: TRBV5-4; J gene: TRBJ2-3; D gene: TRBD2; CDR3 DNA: TGTGCCAGCAGCTTTGGACTAGCGGGGGCCACGACGCAGTATTTT; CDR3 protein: CASSFGLAGATTQYF
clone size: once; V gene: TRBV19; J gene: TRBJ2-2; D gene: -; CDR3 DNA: TGTGCCAGTGGGGCGGGGACCCGGGGATCCGGGGAGCTGTTTTTT; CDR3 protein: CASGAGTRGSGELFF
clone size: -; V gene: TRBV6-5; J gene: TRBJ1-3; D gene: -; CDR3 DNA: TGTGCCAGTCGAGCACTTTCTGGAAACACCATATATTTT; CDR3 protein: CASRALSGNTIYF
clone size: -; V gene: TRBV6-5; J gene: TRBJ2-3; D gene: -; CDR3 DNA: TGTGCCAGCAGCCAACTAGGAGGAGATACGCAGTATTTT; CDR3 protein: CASSQLGGDTQYF
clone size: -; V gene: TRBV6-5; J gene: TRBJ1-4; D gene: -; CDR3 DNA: TGTGCCAGCACCGACGGGCAGGGAAAACTGTTTTTT; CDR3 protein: CASTDGQGKLFF
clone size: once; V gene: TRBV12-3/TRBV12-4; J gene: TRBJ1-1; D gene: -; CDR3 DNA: TGTGCCAGCAGTACCGGGAGGACTGAAGCTTTCTTT; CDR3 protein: CASSTGRTEAFF
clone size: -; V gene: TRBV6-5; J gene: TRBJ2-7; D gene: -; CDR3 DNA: TGTGCCAGCAGTTACTTTGGCGGGCACCTCTACGAGCAGTACTTC; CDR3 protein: CASSYFGGHLYEQYF
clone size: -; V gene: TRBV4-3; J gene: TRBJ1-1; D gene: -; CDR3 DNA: TGCGCCAGCAGCCCCCAGGCGAACACTGAAGCTTTCTTT; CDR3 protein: CASSPQANTEAFF
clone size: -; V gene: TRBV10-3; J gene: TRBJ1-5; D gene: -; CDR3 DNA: TGTGCCACCAGGGGCCAGATCGGTAGCAATCAGCCCCAGCATTTT; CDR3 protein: CATRGQIGSNQPQHF
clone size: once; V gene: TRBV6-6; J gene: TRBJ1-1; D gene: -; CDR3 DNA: TGTGCCAGCAGTTATGGGAGCACAGTAACAGAAGCTTTCTTT; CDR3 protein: CASSYGSTVTEAFF
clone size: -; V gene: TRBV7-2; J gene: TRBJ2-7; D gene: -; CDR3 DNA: TGTGCCAGCAGCTTAGTTCAGGCGAACGAGCAGTACTTC; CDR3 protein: CASSLVQANEQYF
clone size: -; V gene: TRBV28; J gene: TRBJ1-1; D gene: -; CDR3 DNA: TGTGCCAGCAGCCTCGGAGTTGCTGAAGCTTTCTTT; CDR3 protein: CASSLGVAEAFF
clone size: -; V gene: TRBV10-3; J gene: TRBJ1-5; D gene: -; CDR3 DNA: TGTGCCATCAGTGACCCTTGGCAACTCAATCAGCCCCAGCATTTT; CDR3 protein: CAISDPWQLNQPQHF
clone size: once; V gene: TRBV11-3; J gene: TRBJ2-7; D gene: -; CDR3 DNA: TGTGCCAGCAGCTCAGAGGGAATGCCCTACGAGCAGTACTTC; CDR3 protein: CASSSEGMPYEQYF
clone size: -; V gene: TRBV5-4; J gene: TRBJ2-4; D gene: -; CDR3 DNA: TGTGCCAGCAGCCTTCACTTAGGGGTCCATCTAGCCAAAAACATTCAGTACTTC; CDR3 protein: CASSLHLGVHLAKNIQYF
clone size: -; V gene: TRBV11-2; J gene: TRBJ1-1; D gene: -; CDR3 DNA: TGTGCCAGCAGCTTCACCAGGGGGAACACTGAAGCTTTCTTT; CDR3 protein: CASSFTRGNTEAFF
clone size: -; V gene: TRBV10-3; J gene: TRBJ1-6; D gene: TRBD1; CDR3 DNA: TGTGCCACCACGGACAGGGATTCACCCCTCCACTTT; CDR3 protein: CATTDRDSPLHF